Listed below are T cell receptor beta chains from one sample, sequenced in a study of T cell responses to AZD1222 COVID-19 vaccine. The repertoire was sequenced with immunoSEQ multiplex PCR; TCRdb's copy has only in-frame clones and lacks some. The sample shows roughly 180,000 clones, just under 95% of them seen only once. This specimen consisted of peripheral blood, obtained 28 days after the second dose of the MenACWY control vaccine. These receptors were collected from an adult who received the MenACWY meningococcal vaccine as a control. Both conserved end residues are part of each CDR3. The order of the fields is D gene, J gene, V gene, clone size, CDR3 DNA, CDR3 protein. D genes are given only for firm matches. Where a row states a size, it is once, few, many or the class of an expanded clone; other rows omit it.

>.|TRBJ2-3|TRBV10-3|once
TGTGCCATCAGAGCAGATACGCAGTATTTT
CAIRADTQYF
>TRBD1|TRBJ1-1|TRBV7-2|.
TGTGCCAGCAGCTTCAGAGGGGGCTTAGGGACTGAAGCTTTCTTT
CASSFRGGLGTEAFF
>.|TRBJ1-1|TRBV3-1/TRBV3-2|.
TGTGCCAGCAGCCCGACCGACAGTAACACTGAAGCTTTCTTT
CASSPTDSNTEAFF
>TRBD2|TRBJ2-1|TRBV6-2/TRBV6-3|.
TGTGCCAGCAGCCCCCCTAGCGGGGGGGCCAATGAGCAGTTCTTC
CASSPPSGGANEQFF
>.|TRBJ1-1|TRBV15|.
TGTGCCACCAGCAGAGATGCGGAGAACACTGAAGCTTTCTTT
CATSRDAENTEAFF
>.|TRBJ2-5|TRBV9|.
TGTGCCAGCAGCGCCTTTTCGGGCGTGGGGCAGGAGACCCAGTACTTC
CASSAFSGVGQETQYF
>TRBD1|TRBJ1-5|TRBV12-5|.
TGTGCTAGTGGTACGTCGACAGGGGGCTACAATCAGCCCCAGCATTTT
CASGTSTGGYNQPQHF
>.|TRBJ1-2|TRBV10-3|.
TGTGCCATCAGTGACTCGGGTGCTCCCGGGGGCTACACCTTC
CAISDSGAPGGYTF
>.|TRBJ1-2|TRBV5-5|.
TGTGCCAGCAGCTTGCGGCCAATTGAGGATTATGGCTACACCTTC
CASSLRPIEDYGYTF
>.|TRBJ1-2|TRBV28|.
TGTGCCAGCAGTCCGGGAGGGGCAGGGGTGACCAACTATGGCTACACCTTC
CASSPGGAGVTNYGYTF
>.|TRBJ1-4|TRBV5-1|.
TGCGCCAGCAGCTGGGGAACAGGGAGCAATGAAAAACTGTTTTTT
CASSWGTGSNEKLFF
>.|TRBJ1-6|TRBV30|.
TGTGCCTGGGCCATGGGGTTTGCTAATTCACCCCTCCACTTT
CAWAMGFANSPLHF
>.|TRBJ1-5|TRBV7-8|.
TGTGCCAGCAGCTTAAGGACAGATAGCAATCAGCCCCAGCATTTT
CASSLRTDSNQPQHF
>TRBD1|TRBJ1-2|TRBV5-5|.
TGTGCCAGCAGCTTGACAGTGGGACAGGGGAACTATGGCTACACCTTC
CASSLTVGQGNYGYTF
>TRBD1|TRBJ1-4|TRBV28|.
TGTGCCAGCAGTTCGGACCCAGGGGGCGGCGGTGAAAAACTGTTTTTT
CASSSDPGGGGEKLFF
>TRBD1|TRBJ2-5|TRBV7-9|.
TGTGCCAGCAGCCTTCGACAGGGGGCGAGGGAGACCCAGTACTTC
CASSLRQGARETQYF
>.|TRBJ1-2|TRBV12-3/TRBV12-4|.
TGTGCCAGCAGCAGGACGGACACCTATGGCTACACCTTC
CASSRTDTYGYTF
>.|TRBJ2-7|TRBV27|.
TGTGCCAGCAGCCACGGACAGAGCTCCTACGAGCAGTACTTC
CASSHGQSSYEQYF
>TRBD1|TRBJ1-1|TRBV28|.
TGTGCCAGCAGCATCAGGGACAGGGTTGGTTTCTTT
CASSIRDRVGFF
>TRBD1|TRBJ1-2|TRBV10-3|.
TGTGCCATCAGTCCCGACAGGGGGCTGGATGGCTACACCTTC
CAISPDRGLDGYTF
>.|TRBJ2-5|TRBV29-1|few
TGCAGCGCCAGCGGTTCGGGGGGCAGGGAGACCCAGTACTTC
CSASGSGGRETQYF
>.|TRBJ2-7|TRBV28|.
TGTGCCAGCAGTTTAATAGGGAACAACGAGCAGTACTTC
CASSLIGNNEQYF
>.|TRBJ1-2|TRBV3-1/TRBV3-2|few
TGTGCCAGTACTGCTACAGGGTCCAACTATGGCTACACCTTC
CASTATGSNYGYTF
>TRBD1|TRBJ1-6|TRBV5-6|.
TGTGCCAGCAGCTTCGACAGGGCGGGTTCACCCCTCCACTTT
CASSFDRAGSPLHF
>.|TRBJ2-1|TRBV19|.
TGTGCCAGTAGTATGGTAGGGGGGGTCAATGAGCAGTTCTTC
CASSMVGGVNEQFF
>TRBD1|TRBJ1-2|TRBV3-1/TRBV3-2|few
TGTGCCAGCAGCCAACCTAGGACAGGCGGGAGTAACTATGGCTACACCTTC
CASSQPRTGGSNYGYTF
>TRBD1|TRBJ2-1|TRBV6-5|.
TGTGCCAGCAGTTACTCTTTGGACAGGGGGAATGAGCAGTTCTTC
CASSYSLDRGNEQFF
>.|TRBJ1-3|TRBV19|once
TGTGCCAGTAGTACACAGGTGGGAAACACCATATATTTT
CASSTQVGNTIYF
>.|TRBJ2-5|TRBV18|.
TGTGCCAGCTCGTCCGGAGGAGGGGGCCGAGAGACCCAGTACTTC
CASSSGGGGRETQYF
>.|TRBJ1-3|TRBV28|.
TGTGCCAGCAGTCCACGACACTCTGGAAACACCATATATTTT
CASSPRHSGNTIYF
>.|TRBJ1-3|TRBV11-3|.
TGTGCCAGCAGCCTCAACCAAGCGGCTGGAAACACCATATATTTT
CASSLNQAAGNTIYF
>.|TRBJ1-1|TRBV5-1|.
TGCGCCAGCAGCGTGGGGGCTCGGAACACTGAAGCTTTCTTT
CASSVGARNTEAFF
>.|TRBJ2-4|TRBV6-2/TRBV6-3|.
TGTGCCAGCAGTTACTCGATTCTGAGAAACATTCAGTACTTC
CASSYSILRNIQYF
>.|TRBJ1-1|TRBV28|.
TGTGCCAGCAGTCTGGCAGGGTATTCTGCTTTCTTT
CASSLAGYSAFF
>.|TRBJ2-2|TRBV14|.
TGTGCCAGCAGCCAAGAACTAGGCCACCGGGAGCTGTTTTTT
CASSQELGHRELFF
>.|TRBJ1-1|TRBV30|.
TGTGCCTGGAGGGGGGTCGTTGCTTTCTTT
CAWRGVVAFF
>.|TRBJ1-2|TRBV6-2/TRBV6-3|.
TGTGCCAGCAGTTACGGCAGGGTGGTGAATGGCTACACCTTC
CASSYGRVVNGYTF
>.|TRBJ1-1|TRBV6-5|once
TGTGCCAGCAGTTACTCGGTGTTTAGGGGGACTGAAGCTTTCTTT
CASSYSVFRGTEAFF
>.|TRBJ1-6|TRBV3-1/TRBV3-2|.
TGTGCCAGCAGCCAAGGATGGCGGAACCTCGGGTCACCCCTCCACTTT
CASSQGWRNLGSPLHF
>.|TRBJ1-1|TRBV28|.
TGTGCCAGCAGTTTATTACTGAACACTGAAGCTTTCTTT
CASSLLLNTEAFF
>TRBD1|TRBJ1-6|TRBV19|.
TGTGCCAGTAGTAGACAGGGGAATAATTCACCCCTCCACTTT
CASSRQGNNSPLHF
>.|TRBJ1-1|TRBV7-2|.
TGTGCCAGCAGCCGCGGGACGAACACTGAAGCTTTCTTT
CASSRGTNTEAFF